These 4 T cell receptor beta chains originate from one sample sequenced in a study of regulatory T cells in long-lasting Graves disease. Construction of the TCR beta libraries employed iRepertoire HTBI primers in conjunction with Arm-PCR of CDR3 regions. TCRdb used MiXCR to reprocess the multiplex PCR reads, holding one entry per CDR3 protein. This table has about 520,000 distinct CDR3 sequences, more than 10% appearing once. As to time point: newly diagnosed GD, antithyroid drugs for less than 3 months. RNA from PBMCs was the source of the TCR library. This sample also belongs to another study, concerning T cells in Graves' hyperthyroidism and ophthalmopathy.

The source material was peripheral blood mononuclear cells (PBMCs), sampled at new diagnosis, from a patient treated with antithyroid drugs. The origin of the receptors is a woman aged 30 to 39 with Graves disease.

This clonotype turned up a few times. The CDR3 protein is CASSLVPVGRPKNIQYF. The CDR3 region has the DNA TGTGCCAGCAGCTTAGTTCCAGTCGGGAGACCCAAAAACATTCAGTACTTC. The J gene is TRBJ2-4, the V gene TRBV7-9, with TRBD2 as a possible D gene (6 bases). V was trimmed by 1 base and J by 2 bases, leaving 15 bases between them. The CDR3 loop spans 17 amino acids. Germline V gives CDR1 SEHNR, CDR2 FQNEAQ (reference sequence).

In this sample, this clonotype turned up many times. This rearrangement joins TRBV30 to TRBJ2-1; D unclear. Germline V gene data show CDR1 as GTSNPN and CDR2 as SVGIG (reference sequence). The CDR3 contains 13 residues. Trimming stripped 2 bases from V and 9 bases from J, with 14 bases between. The CDR3 DNA reads as TGTGCCTGGAGTCAGGTGGTACACAGTGAGCAGTTCTTC. Amino acid sequence: CAWSQVVHSEQFF.

The rearrangement links TRBV6-1 to TRBJ2-2; D perhaps matches TRBD1 (6 bases). Trimming pared 6 bases from V and 1 base from J, leaving 12 bases between. CDR3 length equals 15 residues. Germline assignment: CDR1 MNHNS and CDR2 SASEGT. This chain's CDR3 is CASSKYRENTGELFF. In nucleotides, the CDR3 is TGTGCCAGCAGCAAGTACAGGGAGAACACCGGGGAGCTGTTTTTT.

Notes on this clonotype: This may arise from a read error, as a much more abundant clone is one base away. V and J are TRBV11-3 and TRBJ2-3; the D gene could be TRBD1 or TRBD2 (5 bases each). The V gene lost 5 bases and the J gene lost 10 bases, with 25 bases spanning the gap. The germline V gene encodes CDR1 SGHNT and CDR2 YENEEA. CDR3 size: 16 residues. The CDR3 here is CASSRVGTPSLVAQYF. DNA of the CDR3: TGTGCCAGCAGCCGAGTCGGGACCCCATCACTTGTTGCGCAGTATTTT. The full variable domain, with the rest looked up from reference TRBV11-3 and TRBJ2-3, is EAGVVQSPRYKIIEKKQPVAFWCNPISGHNTLYWYLQNLGQGPELLIRYENEEAVDDSQLPKDRFSAERLKGVDSTLKIQPAELGDSAVYLCASSRVGTPSLVAQYFGPGTRLTVL.